The clone carrying this TCR beta chain turned up a few times. Antigen unknown. The CDR3 runs to 15 residues. Per the germline V gene, CDR1 is SGDLS and CDR2 is YYNGEE. The J segment lost 5 bases and the V segment lost 4 bases, leaving 7 bases of the junction unmatched. PCR used 60 Vbeta primers and 13 Jbeta primers. The method was immunoSEQ multiplex PCR; TCRdb's version includes in-frame clones alone and lacks a portion of them. The table includes fewer than 130,000 clones, over 65% detected once. This entry comes from a study of cytomegalovirus exposure and HLA in healthy donors. Study conclusions and caveats: Later analysis showed most CMV-associated TCR beta chains appearing HLA-restricted.

The TCR comes from a man aged 30-40 years in good health and CMV-seropositive. Sequencing was done on a sample of PBMCs. The chain carries TRBV9 and TRBJ2-5; 11 positions agree with TRBD1. The CDR3 region is CASSPGQGAWETQYF. The CDR3 nucleotides read TGTGCCAGCAGCCCTGGACAGGGGGCTTGGGAGACCCAGTACTTC.